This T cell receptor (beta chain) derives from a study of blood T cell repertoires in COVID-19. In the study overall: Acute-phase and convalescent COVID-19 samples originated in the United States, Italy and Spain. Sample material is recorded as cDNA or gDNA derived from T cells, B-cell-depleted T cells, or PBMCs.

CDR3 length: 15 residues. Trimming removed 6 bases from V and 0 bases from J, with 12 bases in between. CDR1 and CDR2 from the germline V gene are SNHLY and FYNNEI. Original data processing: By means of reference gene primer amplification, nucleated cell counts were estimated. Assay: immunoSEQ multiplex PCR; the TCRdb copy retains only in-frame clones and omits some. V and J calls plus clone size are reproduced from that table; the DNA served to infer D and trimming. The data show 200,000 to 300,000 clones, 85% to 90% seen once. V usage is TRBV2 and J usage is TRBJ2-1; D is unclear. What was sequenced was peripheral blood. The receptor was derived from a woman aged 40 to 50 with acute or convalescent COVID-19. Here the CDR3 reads CASRLRVVSYNEQFF. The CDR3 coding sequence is TGTGCCAGCAGGCTTCGGGTCGTCTCCTACAATGAGCAGTTCTTC.